This T cell receptor (beta chain) derives from a study of glioma-infiltrating T cells after dendritic cell vaccination. Study-level information: Autologous tumor lysate-pulsed dendritic cell vaccination was given between the early 2000s and the early 2010s. Study outcomes and limitations: Few patients contributed both blood and tumor specimens.

Method: immunoSEQ multiplex PCR; TCRdb's copy keeps in-frame clones and lacks some. The sample holds 100,000 to 120,000 clones, around 91% seen once. V was pared by 4 bases and J by 2 bases, with 2 bases of the junction left unmatched. Per the germline V gene, CDR1 is MNHEY and CDR2 is SVGAGI. This CDR3 has 15 amino acids. As for time point: after dendritic cell vaccination, including at tumor progression/relapse. Comment on this clone: The antigen is undetermined.

This sequence joins TRBV6-5 and TRBJ1-3, with 10 bases lining up with TRBD1. This specimen was blood, taken after dendritic cell vaccination. This receptor was identified in a human donor with glioblastoma. The CDR3, as DNA: TGTGCCAGCAGTTCAGGACAGGGGGCTGGAAACACCATATATTTT. Translating it yields CASSSGQGAGNTIYF.